This T cell receptor (beta chain) was sequenced for a study of shared clonotypes between healthy human individuals. Study details: The plates for each donor numbered three CD4 naive, three CD4 memory, two CD8 naive and one CD8 memory.

As concerns this clone: Its antigen is not identified.

Germline trimming cut 6 bases from V and 5 bases from J; bases unmatched to any gene: 6. The CDR3 has 14 residues. CDR1 and CDR2 from the germline V gene are MNHEY and SVGAGI. Measured with immunoSEQ multiplex PCR; TCRdb has only the in-frame clones, and not every one. The data contain about 1 million clones, roughly 80% of them singletons. Study-wide findings and caveats: Lower generation probabilities were found for non-shared clonotypes than for those shared by all four donors.

Sequences were obtained from memory CD4+ T cells sorted from blood. Subset in this sample: CD45RA-negative fraction. This chain joins TRBV6-5 and TRBJ1-1, with 10 bases matching TRBD1. This TCR came from a man aged 18 to 29 in good health. CDR3 coding DNA: TGTGCCAGCAGACGACAGGGGGCGCGGACTGAAGCTTTCTTT. Encoded protein: CASRRQGARTEAFF.